This T cell receptor beta chain was captured by sequencing in a study of blood T cell repertoires in COVID-19. Study as a whole: Samples representing acute and convalescent COVID-19 were sourced from the United States, Italy and Spain. PBMCs, B-cell-depleted T cells, or T cells were the source of the cDNA or gDNA that made up the material.

Germline V gene data show CDR1 as MNHNY and CDR2 as SVGAGI (reference sequence). J lost 0 bases, V lost 6 bases, and 5 bases had no gene match. The CDR3 has 15 residues. Under the authors' procedure: Estimated nucleated cell counts came from reference gene primer amplification. Using immunoSEQ multiplex PCR, the repertoire was profiled, and TCRdb retains in-frame clones only, with some absent. That table supplies the V and J calls and clone size; D and trimming were determined from the DNA. The table shows 250,000 to 300,000 clones, with around 90% occurring only once. The chain carries TRBV6-6 and TRBJ1-5; the match to TRBD1 covers 7 bases. Specimen: peripheral blood. This TCR came from a man aged 50 or older with acute or convalescent COVID-19. The CDR3 bases are TGTGCCAGCAGCCGCCAGGGGGATAGCAATCAGCCCCAGCATTTT. Its protein is CASSRQGDSNQPQHF.